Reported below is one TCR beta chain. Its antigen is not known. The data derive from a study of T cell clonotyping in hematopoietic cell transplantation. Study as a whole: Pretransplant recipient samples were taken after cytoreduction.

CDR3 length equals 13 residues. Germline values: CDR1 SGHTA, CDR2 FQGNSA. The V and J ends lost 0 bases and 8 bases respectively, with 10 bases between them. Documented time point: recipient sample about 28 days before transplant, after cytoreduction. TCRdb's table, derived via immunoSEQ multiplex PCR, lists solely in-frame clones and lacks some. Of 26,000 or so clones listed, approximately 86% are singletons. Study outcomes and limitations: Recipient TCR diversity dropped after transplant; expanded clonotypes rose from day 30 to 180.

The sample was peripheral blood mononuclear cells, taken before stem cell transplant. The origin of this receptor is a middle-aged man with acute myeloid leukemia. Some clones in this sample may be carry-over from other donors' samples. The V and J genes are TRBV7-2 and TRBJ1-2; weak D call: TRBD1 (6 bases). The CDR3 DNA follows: TGTGCCAGCAGCTTAGCAGGACAGCAGGGCTACACCTTC. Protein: CASSLAGQQGYTF. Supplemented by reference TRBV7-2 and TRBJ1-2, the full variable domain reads GAGVSQSPSNKVTEKGKDVELRCDPISGHTALYWYRQSLGQGLEFLIYFQGNSAPDKSGLPSDRFSAERTGGSVSTLTIQRTQQEDSAVYLCASSLAGQQGYTFGSGTRLTVV.